This is a list of T cell receptor beta chains from one sample in a study of memory CD4+ T cells and cytomegalovirus serostatus. Clones were read by immunoSEQ multiplex PCR, and TCRdb kept only the in-frame ones, dropping some. Of around 32,000 clones in the sample, around four fifths were seen once. The sample taken for sequencing was memory CD4+ T cells from blood. The receptors were gathered from an adult in good health and CMV-seronegative. Some clones in this sample may be carry-over from other donors' samples. The CDR3 runs from the conserved cysteine through the conserved F or W. A D gene is named only where the DNA matches it firmly. Part of the rows lack a size; the others show once, few, many or a class for expanded clones.

V gene: TRBV2
clone size: -
J gene: TRBJ2-1
D gene: TRBD2
CDR3 length: 14
CDR3 protein: CASLSGLAYNEQFF
CDR3 DNA: TGTGCCAGCCTCTCCGGACTAGCATACAATGAGCAGTTCTTC

V gene: TRBV5-1
clone size: -
J gene: TRBJ1-3
D gene: -
CDR3 length: 11
CDR3 protein: CASRGGNTIYF
CDR3 DNA: TGCGCCAGCAGAGGCGGAAACACCATATATTTT

V gene: TRBV15
clone size: -
J gene: TRBJ2-7
D gene: TRBD1
CDR3 length: 15
CDR3 protein: CATSPGDRAFYEQYF
CDR3 DNA: TGTGCCACCAGTCCAGGGGACAGGGCGTTCTACGAGCAGTACTTC

V gene: TRBV5-4
clone size: once
J gene: TRBJ2-1
D gene: -
CDR3 length: 16
CDR3 protein: CASSFIVGSLYNEQFF
CDR3 DNA: TGTGCCAGCAGCTTCATAGTGGGGTCCCTTTACAATGAGCAGTTCTTC

V gene: TRBV5-4
clone size: once
J gene: TRBJ2-1
D gene: TRBD2
CDR3 length: 15
CDR3 protein: CASGPAGGINNEQFF
CDR3 DNA: TGTGCCAGCGGCCCCGCGGGGGGGATCAACAATGAGCAGTTCTTC

V gene: TRBV7-9
clone size: few
J gene: TRBJ1-1
D gene: TRBD1
CDR3 length: 14
CDR3 protein: CASSQLTGATEAFF
CDR3 DNA: TGTGCCAGCAGCCAACTGACAGGGGCTACTGAAGCTTTCTTT

V gene: TRBV6-5
clone size: -
J gene: TRBJ1-5
D gene: TRBD1
CDR3 length: 12
CDR3 protein: CASGNRGQPQHF
CDR3 DNA: TGTGCCAGCGGTAACAGGGGTCAGCCCCAGCATTTT

V gene: TRBV7-8
clone size: -
J gene: TRBJ1-6
D gene: -
CDR3 length: 15
CDR3 protein: CASSLAGIQDSPLHF
CDR3 DNA: TGTGCCAGCAGCTTAGCAGGGATCCAAGATTCACCCCTCCACTTT

V gene: TRBV10-2
clone size: -
J gene: TRBJ1-3
D gene: TRBD1
CDR3 length: 14
CDR3 protein: CASSQGGSGNTIYF
CDR3 DNA: TGCGCCAGCAGTCAGGGGGGCTCTGGAAACACCATATATTTT

V gene: TRBV6-1
clone size: few
J gene: TRBJ2-7
D gene: TRBD1
CDR3 length: 14
CDR3 protein: CASSEGQAGYEQYF
CDR3 DNA: TGTGCCAGCAGTGAGGGACAGGCGGGCTACGAGCAGTACTTC

V gene: TRBV20-1
clone size: few
J gene: TRBJ2-2
D gene: -
CDR3 length: 11
CDR3 protein: CSAKGTGELFF
CDR3 DNA: TGCAGTGCTAAGGGGACCGGGGAGCTGTTTTTT

V gene: TRBV4-2
clone size: -
J gene: TRBJ2-5
D gene: TRBD2
CDR3 length: 14
CDR3 protein: CASSKGAGGETQYF
CDR3 DNA: TGTGCCAGCAGCAAAGGGGCGGGAGGGGAGACCCAGTACTTC

V gene: TRBV12-5
clone size: -
J gene: TRBJ1-1
D gene: -
CDR3 length: 13
CDR3 protein: CASGLVGSGEAFF
CDR3 DNA: TGTGCTAGTGGTTTGGTAGGGTCGGGTGAAGCTTTCTTT

V gene: TRBV5-1
clone size: once
J gene: TRBJ2-5
D gene: TRBD2
CDR3 length: 16
CDR3 protein: CASSPGTSGGQETQYF
CDR3 DNA: TGCGCCAGCAGCCCCGGGACTAGCGGGGGACAAGAGACCCAGTACTTC

V gene: TRBV5-1
clone size: -
J gene: TRBJ2-5
D gene: -
CDR3 length: 14
CDR3 protein: CASSSDSLSETQYF
CDR3 DNA: TGCGCCAGCAGCTCCGACTCCCTTTCGGAGACCCAGTACTTC

V gene: TRBV7-2
clone size: few
J gene: TRBJ2-5
D gene: TRBD2
CDR3 length: 16
CDR3 protein: CASSFGLAGGKETQYF
CDR3 DNA: TGTGCCAGCAGCTTTGGACTAGCGGGGGGGAAGGAGACCCAGTACTTC

V gene: TRBV19
clone size: -
J gene: TRBJ2-5
D gene: -
CDR3 length: 17
CDR3 protein: CASSKGGRGKGGETQYF
CDR3 DNA: TGTGCCAGTAGTAAGGGGGGTCGAGGGAAGGGGGGAGAGACCCAGTACTTC

V gene: TRBV10-3
clone size: -
J gene: TRBJ2-5
D gene: -
CDR3 length: 14
CDR3 protein: CAISDGGLWETQYF
CDR3 DNA: TGTGCCATCAGTGACGGGGGGCTCTGGGAGACCCAGTACTTC

V gene: TRBV7-9
clone size: -
J gene: TRBJ2-5
D gene: -
CDR3 length: 15
CDR3 protein: CASSSGEISAETQYF
CDR3 DNA: TGTGCCAGCAGCTCGGGGGAGATCAGCGCAGAGACCCAGTACTTC

V gene: TRBV7-6
clone size: -
J gene: TRBJ2-3
D gene: TRBD2
CDR3 length: 17
CDR3 protein: CASSFLAGGEGTDTQYF
CDR3 DNA: TGTGCCAGCAGCTTCCTAGCGGGGGGGGAAGGCACAGATACGCAGTATTTT

V gene: TRBV5-1
clone size: -
J gene: TRBJ1-2
D gene: TRBD1
CDR3 length: 16
CDR3 protein: CASSPLGQPDFYGYTF
CDR3 DNA: TGCGCCAGCAGCCCCCTGGGACAGCCGGATTTCTATGGCTACACCTTC

V gene: TRBV6-5
clone size: -
J gene: TRBJ2-5
D gene: TRBD2
CDR3 length: 15
CDR3 protein: CASRRGTSGAETQYF
CDR3 DNA: TGTGCCAGCAGACGCGGGACTAGCGGGGCGGAGACCCAGTACTTC

V gene: TRBV2
clone size: once
J gene: TRBJ1-2
D gene: TRBD1
CDR3 length: 14
CDR3 protein: CASSEGQGTDGYTF
CDR3 DNA: TGTGCCAGCAGCGAGGGACAGGGTACAGATGGCTACACCTTC

V gene: TRBV6-1
clone size: -
J gene: TRBJ1-2
D gene: -
CDR3 length: 14
CDR3 protein: CASRTQVGDYGYTF
CDR3 DNA: TGTGCCAGCAGAACACAGGTTGGGGACTATGGCTACACCTTC

V gene: TRBV5-1
clone size: -
J gene: TRBJ2-2
D gene: TRBD2
CDR3 length: 14
CDR3 protein: CASSRTSVSGELFF
CDR3 DNA: TGCGCCAGCAGTCGGACTAGCGTATCCGGGGAGCTGTTTTTT

V gene: TRBV13
clone size: -
J gene: TRBJ2-3
D gene: -
CDR3 length: 14
CDR3 protein: CASSFLISGDTQYF
CDR3 DNA: TGTGCCAGCAGCTTTCTTATTTCCGGGGATACGCAGTATTTT

V gene: TRBV10-3
clone size: -
J gene: TRBJ2-1
D gene: -
CDR3 length: 14
CDR3 protein: CAISETGGDNEQFF
CDR3 DNA: TGTGCCATCAGTGAAACAGGGGGGGACAATGAGCAGTTCTTC

V gene: TRBV27
clone size: -
J gene: TRBJ2-3
D gene: TRBD1
CDR3 length: 16
CDR3 protein: CASSPYRGLSTDTQYF
CDR3 DNA: TGTGCCAGCAGTCCCTACAGGGGGCTAAGCACAGATACGCAGTATTTT

V gene: TRBV15
clone size: -
J gene: TRBJ1-2
D gene: TRBD1
CDR3 length: 13
CDR3 protein: CATSRDRVGGYTF
CDR3 DNA: TGTGCCACCAGCAGGGACAGGGTCGGCGGCTACACCTTC

V gene: TRBV7-2
clone size: -
J gene: TRBJ1-2
D gene: -
CDR3 length: 15
CDR3 protein: CASSTLDGLRDGYTF
CDR3 DNA: TGTGCCAGCAGCACACTGGACGGGTTGAGGGATGGCTACACCTTC

V gene: TRBV18
clone size: -
J gene: TRBJ2-7
D gene: -
CDR3 length: 12
CDR3 protein: CASSRQSYEQYF
CDR3 DNA: TGTGCCAGCTCGCGGCAGAGTTACGAGCAGTACTTC

V gene: TRBV9
clone size: -
J gene: TRBJ1-2
D gene: TRBD1
CDR3 length: 16
CDR3 protein: CASLPGKGARNYGYTF
CDR3 DNA: TGTGCCAGCCTTCCTGGAAAGGGGGCCCGTAACTATGGCTACACCTTC

V gene: TRBV19
clone size: -
J gene: TRBJ2-6
D gene: -
CDR3 length: 14
CDR3 protein: CASRLDSGANVLTF
CDR3 DNA: TGTGCCAGTAGGCTTGACTCTGGGGCCAACGTCCTGACTTTC

V gene: TRBV7-2
clone size: -
J gene: TRBJ2-1
D gene: -
CDR3 length: 13
CDR3 protein: CASSADSYNEQFF
CDR3 DNA: TGTGCCAGCAGCGCGGACAGCTACAATGAGCAGTTCTTC

V gene: TRBV6-5
clone size: -
J gene: TRBJ2-3
D gene: -
CDR3 length: 13
CDR3 protein: CASSPGSLHTQYF
CDR3 DNA: TGTGCCAGCAGCCCCGGGAGTCTGCATACGCAGTATTTT

V gene: TRBV27
clone size: -
J gene: TRBJ2-7
D gene: -
CDR3 length: 15
CDR3 protein: CASSWKVTGNYEQYF
CDR3 DNA: TGTGCCAGCAGTTGGAAGGTTACAGGGAACTACGAGCAGTACTTC

V gene: TRBV27
clone size: -
J gene: TRBJ2-3
D gene: TRBD1
CDR3 length: 16
CDR3 protein: CASSLIRTGEVDTQYF
CDR3 DNA: TGTGCCAGCAGTTTGATCCGGACAGGTGAGGTAGATACGCAGTATTTT